The clone carrying this TCR beta chain showed up just a few times. What it binds is not known. The source of the sample is a study of neurological immune-mediated disorders. Findings of the study overall: Phylogenetic grouping placed 18 of 34 multiple sclerosis patients' repertoires in one related-CDR3 cluster, a possible signature. Multiple sclerosis was found to have the least TCR clonal expansion, below healthy controls, and HTLV-1-associated myelopathy the most.

CDR1 is SEHNR and CDR2 is FQNEAQ in the germline V gene (reference sequence). The V and J ends lost 4 bases and 9 bases respectively, with 13 bases between them. The CDR3 is 12 residues long. With 10-nucleotide random UMIs, 5'RACE was used to make the cDNA. From 15-18 subjects, every sequencing run obtained over 200 million TCR-beta sequences. TCRdb re-called the 5' RACE reads with MiXCR, one entry per CDR3 protein. The profile shows approximately 100,000 distinct CDR3 sequences, roughly 4% of them singletons. V usage is TRBV7-9 and J usage is TRBJ2-7; the D gene is possibly TRBD2 (6 bases). The clonotype originates from a woman aged 18 to 35 with multiple sclerosis. The source material was PBMCs. This CDR3 is CASSWDLSGQYF. CDR3 sequence (DNA): TGTGCCAGCAGCTGGGACTTAAGCGGGCAGTACTTC. The whole variable domain, remainder taken from reference TRBV7-9 and TRBJ2-7, is DTGVSQNPRHKITKRGQNVTFRCDPISEHNRLYWYRQTLGQGPEFLTYFQNEAQLEKSRLLSDRFSAERPKGSFSTLEIQRTEQGDSAMYLCASSWDLSGQYFGPGTRLTVT.